What follows are 8 T cell receptor beta chains derived from one specimen sequenced in a study of blood T cell repertoires in COVID-19. TCRdb keeps only in-frame clones here, not all; method: immunoSEQ multiplex PCR. The sample includes about 250,000 clones, 80% to 90% of them seen just once. Sample: peripheral blood. These TCRs come from a man aged 50 or older with acute or convalescent COVID-19.

The rearrangement joins TRBV15 to TRBJ1-4; TRBD1 is a possible D gene (5 bases). Per germline, CDR1 LNHNV and CDR2 YYDKDF (reference sequence). Trimming shortened V by 1 base and J by 3 bases, and 15 bases separated the two germline ends. The CDR3 contains 17 residues. The CDR3 DNA reads TGTGCCACCAGCAGAGGATCAGCAGGGTTGGCTAATGAAAAACTGTTTTTT. As protein: CATSRGSAGLANEKLFF.

This clone was detected only a few times. The gene calls are TRBV3-1 (or the pseudogene TRBV3-2) and TRBJ1-1; weak D call: TRBD1 (5 bases). Trimming took 6 bases from V and 11 from J, leaving 25 bases between them. The germline V gene encodes CDR1 LGHDT and CDR2 YNNKEL (reference sequence). This CDR3 region has 15 residues. The CDR3: CASSFQGARGRDAFF. Here the CDR3 DNA reads TGTGCCAGCAGTTTTCAAGGGGCCCGGGGGAGGGATGCTTTCTTT.

This chain joins TRBV9 and TRBJ1-2, with a possible D match to TRBD1 (5 bases). This CDR3 spans 14 amino acids. Germline V gene data show CDR1 as SGDLS and CDR2 as YYNGEE. Deletions cut 0 bases from V and 2 bases from J, with 8 bases between. Here the CDR3 reads CASSVAEGNYGYTF. The DNA for the CDR3 is TGTGCCAGCAGCGTAGCGGAGGGGAACTATGGCTACACCTTC.

This chain uses TRBV6-5 with TRBJ2-1, with 7 bases that match TRBD2. V lost 7 bases to trimming and J lost 10 bases; unmatched junction nucleotides: 13. Germline CDR1 MNHEY, CDR2 SVGAGI. CDR3 length: 14 residues. CDR3 sequence (DNA): TGTGCCAGCAAACTGCTCCTAACTAGCGAAGAGCAGTTCTTC. Its translation: CASKLLLTSEEQFF.

The chain links TRBV7-8 to TRBJ2-2; D remains unclear. Trimming pared 0 bases from V and 3 bases from J, leaving 2 bases between. This CDR3 contains 13 residues. CDR1 and CDR2 (germline): SGHVS, FQNEAQ. This CDR3 is CASSLAYTGELFF. CDR3 nucleotides: TGTGCCAGCAGCTTAGCCTACACCGGGGAGCTGTTTTTT.

This chain joins TRBV3-1 (or the pseudogene TRBV3-2) and TRBJ2-1, with D tentatively TRBD1 (6 bases). V was shortened by 4 bases and J by 6 bases, with 31 bases between the two germline ends. Germline CDR1 is LGHDT and CDR2 is YNNKEL (reference sequence). The CDR3 covers 20 residues. The CDR3 nucleotides are TGTGCCAGCAGCCCCGCCCGGGACATAAAGTCGGTTGTTATATTCAATGAGCAGTTCTTC. It codes for CASSPARDIKSVVIFNEQFF.

The J gene is TRBJ2-1, the V gene TRBV24-1; tentative D call: TRBD1 (6 bases). The V and J ends lost 6 bases and 0 bases respectively, with 8 bases between them. The CDR3 runs 14 residues. CDR1 and CDR2 (germline): KGHDR, SFDVKD. CDR3 sequence reads: CATSRGSSYNEQFF. CDR3 coding DNA: TGTGCCACCAGTAGGGGGTCCTCCTACAATGAGCAGTTCTTC.

V gene TRBV9 combines with J gene TRBJ1-1; 8 bases map to TRBD1. The CDR3 consists of 14 residues. With V trimmed by 4 bases and J by 5 bases, 7 bases remained unmatched. Germline V gene sequence: CDR1 SGDLS, CDR2 YYNGEE. The CDR3 DNA is TGTGCCAGCAGCCCTCGGACAGGGAAAACTGAAGCTTTCTTT. It codes for CASSPRTGKTEAFF.